The 10 T cell receptor beta chains presented below share a single source sample, sequenced in a study of cytomegalovirus exposure and HLA in healthy donors. The PCR used 60 Vbeta and 13 Jbeta primers. Generated by immunoSEQ multiplex PCR, the TCRdb table keeps only in-frame clones and is missing some. Among under 200,000 clones, roughly 82% were seen once, and the ten largest hold approximately 1.6%. Sequencing was carried out using PBMCs. The receptors here all came from a girl between 10 and 17 years old in good health and CMV-seropositive.

This chain links TRBV29-1 with TRBJ2-2; 11 nucleotides align to TRBD2. Germline assignment: CDR1 SQVTM and CDR2 ANQGSEA. The CDR3 is made up of 15 amino acids. Unmatched junction bases numbered 3, after V lost 5 bases and J lost 1 base. CDR3 sequence reads: CSVLGLAENTGELFF. In nucleotides, the CDR3 is TGCAGCGTTCTGGGACTAGCGGAGAACACCGGGGAGCTGTTTTTT.

The chain is built from TRBV6-5 and TRBJ2-7; 7 bases align to TRBD1. The CDR3 extends over 14 amino acids. Germline V CDR1 and CDR2: MNHEY, SVGAGI. With 6 bases clipped from V and 1 base from J, the junction kept 6 bases outside the gene matches. The CDR3 region is CASSRDRTSYEQYF. CDR3 DNA: TGTGCCAGCAGCCGGGACAGAACGTCCTACGAGCAGTACTTC.

The chain joins TRBV19 to TRBJ2-7, with D perhaps matching TRBD1 (6 bases). Trimming removed 7 bases at V and 7 bases at J, with 20 bases between. Germline CDR1 LNHDA, CDR2 SQIVND (reference sequence). The CDR3 runs to 14 residues. The CDR3 sequence is CASTPRGRNDEQYF. The CDR3 coding sequence is TGTGCCAGTACCCCCAGGGGCAGGAATGATGAGCAGTACTTC.

This clone has a handful of counts. The V call is TRBV5-6, the J call TRBJ2-7; 12 bases agree with TRBD2. The trim removed 4 bases at V and 4 bases at J, leaving 12 bases unmatched. Germline loops: CDR1 SGHDT, CDR2 YYEEEE. The CDR3 contains 17 residues. CDR3 nucleotides: TGTGCCAGCAGCCAGCAGACTAGCGGGAGACCTTATTACGAGCAGTACTTC. Translation gives CASSQQTSGRPYYEQYF.

The V gene is TRBV5-1, the J gene TRBJ2-3; 9 nucleotides line up with TRBD2. Germline trimming cut 0 bases from V and 0 bases from J; bases unmatched to any gene: 5. CDR3 length equals 17 residues. Per germline, CDR1 SGHRS and CDR2 YFSETQ. CDR3 residues: CASSLALTSGSTDTQYF. The CDR3 bases are TGCGCCAGCAGCTTGGCCCTCACTAGCGGGAGCACAGATACGCAGTATTTT. Full variable domain (outside the CDR3, taken from reference TRBV5-1 and TRBJ2-3): KAGVTQTPRYLIKTRGQQVTLSCSPISGHRSVSWYQQTPGQGLQFLFEYFSETQRNKGNFPGRFSGRQFSNSRSEMNVSTLELGDSALYLCASSLALTSGSTDTQYFGPGTRLTVL.

Written as DNA, the CDR3 is TGTGCCAGCAGTGAAGCGTCAGGGGCCGGCACAGATACGCAGTATTTT. It translates to CASSEASGAGTDTQYF. The genes are TRBV6-1 and TRBJ2-3, with D possibly being TRBD1 (6 bases). The V gene's germline CDR1 is MNHNS and CDR2 SASEGT. CDR3 length equals 16 residues. Trimming pared 0 bases from V and 1 base from J, leaving 11 bases between.

The CDR3 region is CASSQDAAGGYNEQFF. CDR3 nucleotides: TGCGCCAGCAGCCAAGATGCAGCGGGGGGCTACAATGAGCAGTTCTTC. The chain is built from TRBV4-3 and TRBJ2-1, with 9 positions matching TRBD2. CDR1 and CDR2 from the germline V gene are LGHNA and YSLEER. This CDR3 has 16 residues. The V gene end was trimmed by 0 bases and the J gene end by 3 bases; junction bases not matched to a gene: 3.

The rearrangement uses TRBV2 and TRBJ1-1, with a weak D call TRBD1 (6 bases). V was trimmed by 6 bases and J by 2 bases, leaving 10 bases between them. Per germline, CDR1 SNHLY and CDR2 FYNNEI. CDR3 length equals 13 residues. The CDR3 DNA reads TGTGCCAGCAGACGGACAGTTAACACTGAAGCTTTCTTT. This codes for CASRRTVNTEAFF.

This clone was counted only a few times. This chain joins TRBV7-9 and TRBJ2-3, with a tentative D call TRBD1 (5 bases). V lost 3 bases and J lost 8, with 12 bases in between. Germline V gene data show CDR1 as SEHNR and CDR2 as FQNEAQ (reference sequence). The CDR3 has 13 amino acids. CDR3 nucleotide sequence: TGTGCCAGCAGCTTCTCGGCCCAGGGTACGCAGTATTTT. Its protein product is CASSFSAQGTQYF.

The chain employs TRBV10-3 and TRBJ2-1; 14 nucleotides match TRBD2. The CDR3 has 17 amino acids. J gave up 4 bases and V 4 bases, and 6 bases lay outside the gene matches. The germline gives CDR1 ENHRY, CDR2 SYGVKD. DNA for the CDR3: TGTGCCATCAGTGGACTAGCGGGAGGGCCAGGTTACAATGAGCAGTTCTTC. Its translation is CAISGLAGGPGYNEQFF.